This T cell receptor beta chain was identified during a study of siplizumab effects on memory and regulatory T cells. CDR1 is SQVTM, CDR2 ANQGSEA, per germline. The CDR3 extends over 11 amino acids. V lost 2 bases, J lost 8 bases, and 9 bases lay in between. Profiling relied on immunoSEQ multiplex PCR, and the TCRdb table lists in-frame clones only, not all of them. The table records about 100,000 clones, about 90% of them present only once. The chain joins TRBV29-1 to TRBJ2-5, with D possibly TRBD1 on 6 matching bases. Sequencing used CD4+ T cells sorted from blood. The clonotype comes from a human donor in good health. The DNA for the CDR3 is TGCAGCGTTGAAATAGGGGGAACCCAGTACTTC. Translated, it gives CSVEIGGTQYF.